A selection of T cell receptor beta chains follows, all from one sample in a study of cytomegalovirus exposure and HLA in healthy donors. Clones were read by immunoSEQ multiplex PCR, and TCRdb kept only the in-frame ones, dropping some. The sample contains fewer than 200,000 clones, over 75% of which appear only once. Sequenced material: PBMCs. The receptor set was obtained from a girl less than two years old in good health and CMV-seronegative. The CDR3 runs from the conserved cysteine through the conserved F or W. A D gene is named only where the DNA matches it firmly. The listing skips clone size in some rows; elsewhere it reads once, few, many or a size class.

>TRBJ2-7|TRBV10-2|NA|TRBD1
TGCGCCAGCAGTGGGTGGACAGGGGGCTTCGAGCAGTACTTC
CASSGWTGGFEQYF
>TRBJ2-5|TRBV7-2|NA|NA
TGTGCCAGCAGCCATCAGGGACGCGGGGCGAGGGGTGGGGAGACCCAGTACTTC
CASSHQGRGARGGETQYF
>TRBJ1-4|TRBV5-8|few|TRBD1
TGTGCCAGCGGAGACAGGGGGCGGGAAAAACTGTTTTTT
CASGDRGREKLFF
>TRBJ2-3|TRBV4-1|once|NA
TGCGCCAGCAGCCTATACAGGGTGTCTGAGACAGATACGCAGTATTTT
CASSLYRVSETDTQYF
>TRBJ1-1|TRBV11-3|NA|NA
TGTGCCAGCAGCTTAGATTGGGAGGGCGAAGCTTTCTTT
CASSLDWEGEAFF
>TRBJ1-6|TRBV7-2|NA|NA
TGTGCCAGCAGCCTAACCGACAGGAATTCACCCCTCCACTTT
CASSLTDRNSPLHF
>TRBJ2-2|TRBV4-3|NA|NA
TGCGCCAGCAGCCAGACAAACACCGGGGAGCTGTTTTTT
CASSQTNTGELFF
>TRBJ1-2|TRBV6-1|few|TRBD1
TGTGCCAGCAGTGATCTGGACAGGGTCTATGGCTACACCTTC
CASSDLDRVYGYTF
>TRBJ2-5|TRBV6-7|NA|TRBD2
TGTGCCAGCAGTTACTCCACTAGCGGGAGGGCCCGGGAGCAGTACTTC
CASSYSTSGRAREQYF
>TRBJ2-7|TRBV11-2|NA|NA
TGTGCCAGCAGCTTAATTCCAAGTAACTACGAGCAGTACTTC
CASSLIPSNYEQYF
>TRBJ2-7|TRBV2|NA|TRBD2
TGTGCCAGCAGTGAATACGTTGGGGGGGAGCATCGCTACGAGCAGTACTTC
CASSEYVGGEHRYEQYF
>TRBJ1-2|TRBV11-2|NA|NA
TGTGCCAGCAGCGTCAGCAGGGGAAACTATGGCTACACCTTC
CASSVSRGNYGYTF
>TRBJ2-1|TRBV29-1|once|TRBD2
TGCAGCGCCGGGACTAGCGTATACAATGAGCAGTTCTTC
CSAGTSVYNEQFF
>TRBJ2-2|TRBV5-1|NA|NA
TGCGCCAGCAGCTTGTCCGGGGCGAACACCGGGGAGCTGTTTTTT
CASSLSGANTGELFF
>TRBJ2-3|TRBV9|NA|NA
TGTGCCAGCAGCAGTACTAGAGGTGGGACAGATACGCAGTATTTT
CASSSTRGGTDTQYF
>TRBJ1-2|TRBV2|NA|NA
TGTGCCAGCAAATCACAGGCAGGGGTCCGAGGCTACACCTTC
CASKSQAGVRGYTF
>TRBJ2-7|TRBV30|NA|TRBD2
TGTGCCTGGAGTGCCGGACTAGCGGGCTCCACGGAGCAGTACTTC
CAWSAGLAGSTEQYF
>TRBJ2-5|TRBV5-1|NA|NA
TGCGCCAGCAGCTTGGCCAGGTCTAACACCCAAGAGACCCAGTACTTC
CASSLARSNTQETQYF
>TRBJ2-1|TRBV9|NA|TRBD1
TGTGCCAGCAGCGGGGGACAGGGGGTGGTCAATGAGCAGTTCTTC
CASSGGQGVVNEQFF
>TRBJ2-1|TRBV5-6|NA|NA
TGTGCCAGCAGCGCCGGACAGATCTACAATGAGCAGTTCTTC
CASSAGQIYNEQFF
>TRBJ2-7|TRBV7-2|NA|TRBD2
TGTGCCAGCAGCCGGCCGGGGACTAGCGCGTCCTACGAGCAGTACTTC
CASSRPGTSASYEQYF
>TRBJ2-7|TRBV4-1|NA|NA
TGCGCCAGCAGCCAAGATCTGGGGCAGATTGCCTACGAGCAGTACTTC
CASSQDLGQIAYEQYF
>TRBJ2-3|TRBV10-3|NA|NA
TGTGCCATCGCGGCTAGCGAAGATACGCAGTATTTT
CAIAASEDTQYF
>TRBJ2-3|TRBV7-9|NA|TRBD2
TGTGCCAGCAGCCCCCCTCGGCGGGGGGGCACAGATACGCAGTATTTT
CASSPPRRGGTDTQYF
>TRBJ2-7|TRBV6-1|NA|TRBD1
TGTGCCAGCAGGAACGGGGGACAGGGACCCTACGAGCAGTACTTC
CASRNGGQGPYEQYF
>TRBJ2-3|TRBV12-5|once|NA
TGTGCTAGTGGTAGAGGAGAAGCGGGAGATACGCAGTATTTT
CASGRGEAGDTQYF
>TRBJ2-5|TRBV7-9|NA|TRBD1
TGTGCCAGCACCGAAGACAGGGCCCAAGAGACCCAGTACTTC
CASTEDRAQETQYF
>TRBJ1-2|TRBV4-1|NA|TRBD1
TGCGCCAGCAGCGTAGCGGGACAGGGGATCTATGGCTACACCTTC
CASSVAGQGIYGYTF